This T cell receptor (beta chain) came from a study of blood T cell repertoires in COVID-19. This table comes from immunoSEQ multiplex PCR, and its TCRdb copy is limited to in-frame clones, with some not included. The sample holds about 320,000 clones, 89% seen once. What the recovered Cohort 3 donors had was two negative PCRs, clearance, or symptom resolution. Germline assignment: CDR1 MDHEN and CDR2 SYDVKM. Trimming took off 3 bases at V and 5 bases at J, with 16 bases between the two ends. This CDR3 spans 15 amino acids. The source is a man in his fifties or sixties who had recovered from COVID-19. Sequencing was performed on PBMCs or T cells enriched from blood (not recorded which). The genes are TRBV28 and TRBJ1-1; no definite D call. The CDR3: CASSFGLLGVTEAFF. CDR3 DNA sequence: TGTGCCAGCAGTTTTGGTCTTTTGGGAGTAACTGAAGCTTTCTTT. The full variable domain, its missing parts supplied by reference TRBV28 and TRBJ1-1, is DVKVTQSSRYLVKRTGEKVFLECVQDMDHENMFWYRQDPGLGLRLIYFSYDVKMKEKGDIPEGYSVSREKKERFSLILESASTNQTSMYLCASSFGLLGVTEAFFGQGTRLTVV.